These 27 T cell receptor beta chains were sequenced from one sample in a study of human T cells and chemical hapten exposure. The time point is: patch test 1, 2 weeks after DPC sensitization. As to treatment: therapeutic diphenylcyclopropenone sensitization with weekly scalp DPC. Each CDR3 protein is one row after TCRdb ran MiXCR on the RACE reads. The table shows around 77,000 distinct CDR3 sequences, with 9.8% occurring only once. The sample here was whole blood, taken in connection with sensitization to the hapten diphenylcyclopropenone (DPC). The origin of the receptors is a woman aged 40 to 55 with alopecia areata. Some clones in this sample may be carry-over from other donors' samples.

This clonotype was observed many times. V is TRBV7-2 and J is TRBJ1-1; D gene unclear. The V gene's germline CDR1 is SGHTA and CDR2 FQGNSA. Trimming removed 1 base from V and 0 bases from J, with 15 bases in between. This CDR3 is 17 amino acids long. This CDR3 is CASSLVPPIAMNTEAFF. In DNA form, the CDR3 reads TGTGCCAGCAGCTTAGTTCCACCCATCGCCATGAACACTGAAGCTTTCTTT. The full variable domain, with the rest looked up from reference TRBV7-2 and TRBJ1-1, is GAGVSQSPSNKVTEKGKDVELRCDPISGHTALYWYRQSLGQGLEFLIYFQGNSAPDKSGLPSDRFSAERTGGSVSTLTIQRTQQEDSAVYLCASSLVPPIAMNTEAFFGQGTRLTVV.

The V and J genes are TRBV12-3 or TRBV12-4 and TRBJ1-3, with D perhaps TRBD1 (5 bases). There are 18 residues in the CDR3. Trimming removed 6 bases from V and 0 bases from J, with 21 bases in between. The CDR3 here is CASRPREGQGLSGNTIYF. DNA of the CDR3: TGTGCCAGCAGACCCCGAGAGGGCCAGGGCCTCTCTGGAAACACCATATATTTT.

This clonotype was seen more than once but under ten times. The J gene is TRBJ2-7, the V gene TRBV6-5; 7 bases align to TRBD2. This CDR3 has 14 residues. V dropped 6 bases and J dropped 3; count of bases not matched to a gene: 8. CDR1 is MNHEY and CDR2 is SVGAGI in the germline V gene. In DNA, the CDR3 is TGTGCCAGCAGGGGGGGACTATCCAACTACGAGCAGTACTTC. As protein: CASRGGLSNYEQYF.

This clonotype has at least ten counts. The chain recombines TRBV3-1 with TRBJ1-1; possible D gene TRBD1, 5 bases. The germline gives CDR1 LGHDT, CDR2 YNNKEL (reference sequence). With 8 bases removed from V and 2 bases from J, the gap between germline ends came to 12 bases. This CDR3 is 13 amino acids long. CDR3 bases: TGTGCCAGCGGTCCTACAGGAAACACTGAAGCTTTCTTT. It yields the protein CASGPTGNTEAFF.

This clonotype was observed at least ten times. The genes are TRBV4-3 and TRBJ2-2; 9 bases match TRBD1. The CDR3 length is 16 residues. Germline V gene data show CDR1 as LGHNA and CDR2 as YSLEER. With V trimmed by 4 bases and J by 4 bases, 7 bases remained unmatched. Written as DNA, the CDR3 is TGCGCCAGCAGCCGTACCGGGACAGGGCCCACCGGGGAGCTGTTTTTT. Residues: CASSRTGTGPTGELFF.

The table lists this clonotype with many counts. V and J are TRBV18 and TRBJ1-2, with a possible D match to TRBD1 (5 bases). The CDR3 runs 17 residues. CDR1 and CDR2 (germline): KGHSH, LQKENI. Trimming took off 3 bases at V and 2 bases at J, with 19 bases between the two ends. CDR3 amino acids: CASSPSPRGGLNYGYTF. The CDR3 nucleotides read TGTGCCAGCTCACCCTCCCCCCGGGGGGGTCTAAACTATGGCTACACCTTC.

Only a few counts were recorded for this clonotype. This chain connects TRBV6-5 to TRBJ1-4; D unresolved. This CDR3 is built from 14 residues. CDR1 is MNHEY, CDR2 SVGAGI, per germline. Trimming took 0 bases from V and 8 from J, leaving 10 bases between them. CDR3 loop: CASSYSSSGEKLFF. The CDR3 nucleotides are TGTGCCAGCAGTTACTCGAGCTCGGGCGAAAAACTGTTTTTT.

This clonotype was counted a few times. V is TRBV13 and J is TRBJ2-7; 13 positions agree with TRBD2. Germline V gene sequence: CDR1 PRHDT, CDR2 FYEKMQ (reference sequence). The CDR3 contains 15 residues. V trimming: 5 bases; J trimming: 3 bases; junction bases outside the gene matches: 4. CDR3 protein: CASSPRLAGGYEQYF. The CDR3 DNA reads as TGTGCCAGCAGCCCGCGACTAGCGGGGGGCTACGAGCAGTACTTC.

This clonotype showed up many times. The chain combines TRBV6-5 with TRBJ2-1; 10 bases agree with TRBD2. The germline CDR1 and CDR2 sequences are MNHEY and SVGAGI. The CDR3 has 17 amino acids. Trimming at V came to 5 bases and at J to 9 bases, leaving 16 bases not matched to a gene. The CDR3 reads CASSTLASGGPRSEQFF. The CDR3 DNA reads TGTGCCAGCAGTACTCTTGCTAGCGGGGGCCCACGCAGTGAGCAGTTCTTC.

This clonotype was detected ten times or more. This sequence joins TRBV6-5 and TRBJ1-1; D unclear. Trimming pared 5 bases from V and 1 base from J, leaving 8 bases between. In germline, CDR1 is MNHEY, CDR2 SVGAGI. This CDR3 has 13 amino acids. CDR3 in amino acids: CASSRQPNTEAFF. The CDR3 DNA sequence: TGTGCCAGCAGTAGGCAGCCGAACACTGAAGCTTTCTTT.

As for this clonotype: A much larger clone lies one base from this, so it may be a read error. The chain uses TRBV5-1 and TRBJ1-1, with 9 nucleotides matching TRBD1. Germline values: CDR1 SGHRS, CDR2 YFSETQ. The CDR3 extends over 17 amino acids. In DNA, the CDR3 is TGCGTCAGCAGCTTGGCCCTACAGGGGGCGACGAACACTGAAGCTTTCTTT. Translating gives CVSSLALQGATNTEAFF. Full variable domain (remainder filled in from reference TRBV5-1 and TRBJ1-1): KAGVTQTPRYLIKTRGQQVTLSCSPISGHRSVSWYQQTPGQGLQFLFEYFSETQRNKGNFPGRFSGRQFSNSRSEMNVSTLELGDSALYLCVSSLALQGATNTEAFFGQGTRLTVV.

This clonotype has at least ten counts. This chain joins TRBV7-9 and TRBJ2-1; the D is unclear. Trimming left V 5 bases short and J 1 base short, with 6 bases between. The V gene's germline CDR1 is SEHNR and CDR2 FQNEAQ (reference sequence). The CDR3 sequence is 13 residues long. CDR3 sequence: CASSPGSYNEQFF. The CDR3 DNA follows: TGTGCCAGCAGCCCGGGTTCCTACAATGAGCAGTTCTTC. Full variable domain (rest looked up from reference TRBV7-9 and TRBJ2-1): DTGVSQNPRHKITKRGQNVTFRCDPISEHNRLYWYRQTLGQGPEFLTYFQNEAQLEKSRLLSDRFSAERPKGSFSTLEIQRTEQGDSAMYLCASSPGSYNEQFFGPGTRLTVL.

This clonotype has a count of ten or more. DNA of the CDR3: TGCGCCAGCAGCCAGACGGGGATCAACGATGGCTACACCTTC. Translation: CASSQTGINDGYTF. The rearrangement joins TRBV4-1 to TRBJ1-2, with D uncertain. The V gene lost 3 bases and the J gene lost 6 bases, with 14 bases spanning the gap. CDR1 is MGHRA, CDR2 YSYEKL, per germline. The CDR3 sequence is 14 residues long.

CDR3 nucleotides: TGCAGCGTTGACGTGGAGGACAGGGGAGGCTATGGCTACACCTTC. Protein product: CSVDVEDRGGYGYTF. The V gene is TRBV29-1, the J gene TRBJ1-2; 9 nucleotides align to TRBD1. J lost 4 bases, V lost 3 bases, and 9 bases had no gene match. The CDR3 extends over 15 amino acids. The V gene's germline CDR1 is SQVTM and CDR2 ANQGSEA.

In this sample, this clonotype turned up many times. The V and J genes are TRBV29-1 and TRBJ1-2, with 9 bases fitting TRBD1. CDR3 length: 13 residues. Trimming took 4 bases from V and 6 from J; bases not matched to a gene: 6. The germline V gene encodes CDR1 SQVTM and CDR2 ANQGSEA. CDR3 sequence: CSVAGTGLDGYTF. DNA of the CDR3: TGCAGCGTTGCGGGGACAGGGTTAGATGGCTACACCTTC. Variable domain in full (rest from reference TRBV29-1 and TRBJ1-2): SAVISQKPSRDICQRGTSLTIQCQVDSQVTMMFWYRQQPGQSLTLIATANQGSEATYESGFVIDKFPISRPNLTFSTLTVSNMSPEDSSIYLCSVAGTGLDGYTFGSGTRLTVV.

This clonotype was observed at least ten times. CDR3 residues: CAISPTPPIAGITDTQYF. The CDR3 coding sequence is TGTGCCATCAGTCCAACCCCACCGATAGCGGGGATCACAGATACGCAGTATTTT. The chain has TRBV10-3 and TRBJ2-3; 8 bases fit TRBD2. Losses at the gene ends were 5 bases for V and 2 bases for J; bases not matched to a gene: 15. The germline CDR1 and CDR2 sequences are ENHRY and SYGVKD. The CDR3 has 18 residues.

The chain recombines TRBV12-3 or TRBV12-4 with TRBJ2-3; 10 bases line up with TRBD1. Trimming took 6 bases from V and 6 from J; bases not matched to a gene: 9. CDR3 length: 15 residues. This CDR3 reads CASSQWGTGADTQYF. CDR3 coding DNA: TGTGCCAGCAGCCAATGGGGGACAGGGGCGGATACGCAGTATTTT.

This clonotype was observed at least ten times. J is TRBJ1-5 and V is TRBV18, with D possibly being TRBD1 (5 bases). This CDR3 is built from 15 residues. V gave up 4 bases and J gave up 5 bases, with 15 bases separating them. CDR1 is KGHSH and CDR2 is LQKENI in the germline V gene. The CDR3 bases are TGTGCCAGCTCACAAAACGGGGGGGATCATCAGCCCCAGCATTTT. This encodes CASSQNGGDHQPQHF.

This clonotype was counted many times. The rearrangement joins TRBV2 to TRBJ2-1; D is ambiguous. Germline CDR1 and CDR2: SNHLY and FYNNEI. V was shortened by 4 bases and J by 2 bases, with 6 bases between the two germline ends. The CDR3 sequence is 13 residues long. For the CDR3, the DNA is TGTGCCAGCAGTGCCGGTACCTACAATGAGCAGTTCTTC. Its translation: CASSAGTYNEQFF.

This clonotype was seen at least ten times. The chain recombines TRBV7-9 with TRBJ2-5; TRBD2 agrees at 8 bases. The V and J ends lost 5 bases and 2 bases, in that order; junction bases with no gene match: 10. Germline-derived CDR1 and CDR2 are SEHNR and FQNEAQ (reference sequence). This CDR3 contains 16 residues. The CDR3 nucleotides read TGTGCCAGCAGCACAGCCGGGACTAGTGTTCAAGAGACCCAGTACTTC. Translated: CASSTAGTSVQETQYF.

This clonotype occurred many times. The DNA of the CDR3 is TGTGCCAGCACTATGGGACTAGCGAAAAGCACAGATACGCAGTATTTT. This encodes CASTMGLAKSTDTQYF. V usage is TRBV6-2 or TRBV6-3 and J usage is TRBJ2-3; TRBD2 aligns across 10 bases. The germline CDR1 and CDR2 sequences are MNHEY and SVGEGT. Trimming cost V 7 bases and J 0 bases; bases outside gene matches: 7. The length of the CDR3 is 16 residues.

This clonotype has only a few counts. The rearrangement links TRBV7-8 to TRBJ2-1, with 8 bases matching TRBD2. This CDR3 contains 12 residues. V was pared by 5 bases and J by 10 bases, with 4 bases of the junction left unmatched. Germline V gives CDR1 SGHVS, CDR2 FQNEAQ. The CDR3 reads CASSQGLAEQFF. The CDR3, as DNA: TGTGCCAGCAGCCAAGGACTAGCCGAGCAGTTCTTC.

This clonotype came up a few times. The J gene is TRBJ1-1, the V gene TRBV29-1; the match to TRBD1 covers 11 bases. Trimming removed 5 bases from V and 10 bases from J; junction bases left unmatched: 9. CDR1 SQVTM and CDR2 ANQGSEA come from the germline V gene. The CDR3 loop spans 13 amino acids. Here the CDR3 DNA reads TGCAGCGTTAACGGACAGGGGGCTGTGCGAGCTTTCTTT. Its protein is CSVNGQGAVRAFF.

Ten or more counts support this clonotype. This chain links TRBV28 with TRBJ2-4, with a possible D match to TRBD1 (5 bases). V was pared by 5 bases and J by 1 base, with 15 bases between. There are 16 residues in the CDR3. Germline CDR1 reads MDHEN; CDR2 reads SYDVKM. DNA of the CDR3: TGTGCCAGCAGTCCAAATCCAGGGTGGGCCAAAAACATTCAGTACTTC. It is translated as CASSPNPGWAKNIQYF.

The DNA of the CDR3 is TGCAGCGTTGAACGAACCTCTGAAGCTTTCTTT. It translates to CSVERTSEAFF. The chain uses TRBV29-1 and TRBJ1-1, with unresolved D. V was trimmed by 2 bases and J by 6 bases, leaving 7 bases between them. The CDR3 length is 11 residues. Per germline, CDR1 SQVTM and CDR2 ANQGSEA.

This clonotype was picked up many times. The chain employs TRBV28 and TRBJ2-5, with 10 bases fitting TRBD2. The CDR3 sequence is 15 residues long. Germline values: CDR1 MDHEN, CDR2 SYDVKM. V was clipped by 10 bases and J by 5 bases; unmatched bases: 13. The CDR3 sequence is CAIARPSGGAETQYF. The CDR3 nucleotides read TGTGCCATCGCCCGCCCTAGCGGGGGAGCGGAGACCCAGTACTTC.

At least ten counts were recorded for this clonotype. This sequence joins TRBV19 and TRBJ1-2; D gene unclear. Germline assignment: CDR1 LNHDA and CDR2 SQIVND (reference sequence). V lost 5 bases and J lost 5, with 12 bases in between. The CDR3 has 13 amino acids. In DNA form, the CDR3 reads TGTGCCAGTAGTCTTTCGCCTCAATATGGCTACACCTTC. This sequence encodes CASSLSPQYGYTF.